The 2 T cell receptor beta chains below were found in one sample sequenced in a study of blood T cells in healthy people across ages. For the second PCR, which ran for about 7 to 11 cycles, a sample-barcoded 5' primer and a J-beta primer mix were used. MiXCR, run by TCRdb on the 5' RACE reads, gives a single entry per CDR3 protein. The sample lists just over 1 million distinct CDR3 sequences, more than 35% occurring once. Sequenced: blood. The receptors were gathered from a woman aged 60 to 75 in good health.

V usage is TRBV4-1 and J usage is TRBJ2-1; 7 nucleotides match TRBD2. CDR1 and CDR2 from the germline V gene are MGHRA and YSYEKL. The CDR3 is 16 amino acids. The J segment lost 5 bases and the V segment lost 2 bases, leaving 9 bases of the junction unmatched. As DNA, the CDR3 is TGCGCCAGCAGCCAAACTAAGGAGGGGAGGGACAATGAGCAGTTCTTC. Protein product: CASSQTKEGRDNEQFF.

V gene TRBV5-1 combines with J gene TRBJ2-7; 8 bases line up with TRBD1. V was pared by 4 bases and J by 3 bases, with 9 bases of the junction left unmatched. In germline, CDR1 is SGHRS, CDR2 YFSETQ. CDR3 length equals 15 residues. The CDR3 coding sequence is TGCGCCAGCAGCCCGACAGGGGACCTCGACTACGAGCAGTACTTC. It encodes CASSPTGDLDYEQYF.